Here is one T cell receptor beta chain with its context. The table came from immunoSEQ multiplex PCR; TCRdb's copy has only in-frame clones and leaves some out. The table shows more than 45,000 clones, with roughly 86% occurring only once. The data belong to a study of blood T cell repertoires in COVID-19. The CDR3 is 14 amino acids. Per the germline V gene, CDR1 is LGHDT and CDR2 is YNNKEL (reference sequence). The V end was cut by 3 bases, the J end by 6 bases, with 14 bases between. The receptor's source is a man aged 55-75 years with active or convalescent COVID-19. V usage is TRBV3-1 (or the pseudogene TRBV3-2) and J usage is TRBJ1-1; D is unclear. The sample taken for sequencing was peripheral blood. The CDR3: CASSQAHWAPEAFF. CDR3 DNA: TGTGCCAGCAGCCAGGCCCATTGGGCCCCTGAAGCTTTCTTT.